The rows below give T cell receptor beta chains drawn from one sample of a study of Graves' ophthalmopathy and Graves' hyperthyroidism. TCRdb re-derived calls from the multiplex PCR reads in MiXCR, one entry per CDR3 protein. Of around 1,000,000 distinct CDR3 sequences in the sample, 36% are singletons; the top ten hold over 8.5%. Material for sequencing was peripheral blood or thyroid tissue (not recorded which). These receptors originate from an adult man with Graves' hyperthyroidism. The CDR3 runs from the conserved cysteine through the conserved F or W. Each record gives: CDR3 length, J gene, clone size, D gene, V gene, CDR3 DNA, CDR3 protein. A D gene is named only where the DNA matches it firmly. The size of a clone is reported for some rows only, either as once, few or many, or as a class for expanded clones.

>16|TRBJ2-5|NA|NA|TRBV6-1
TGTGCCAGCAGTTACGGCCTACCCGCCCCCGCGGAGACCCAGTACTTC
CASSYGLPAPAETQYF
>12|TRBJ1-2|many|TRBD1|TRBV10-3
TGTGCCATCAGTAGGGGGCCCCGTGGCTACACCTTC
CAISRGPRGYTF
>14|TRBJ1-1|NA|TRBD1|TRBV7-2
TGTGCCAGCAGCAAAGGGACAGGGGTAACTGAAGCTTTCTTT
CASSKGTGVTEAFF
>13|TRBJ2-5|many|TRBD1|TRBV20-1
TGCAGTGCTAGCGACAGGGCAGGAGAGACCCAGTACTTC
CSASDRAGETQYF
>13|TRBJ1-5|many|NA|TRBV12-3/TRBV12-4
TGTGCCAGCAGTCAGACAGCTGATCAGCCCCAGCATTTT
CASSQTADQPQHF
>15|TRBJ1-2|many|NA|TRBV7-2
TGTGCCAGCAGCTCGAGGGGGGGCCGGGACTATGGCTACACCTTC
CASSSRGGRDYGYTF
>14|TRBJ1-1|NA|NA|TRBV25-1
TGTGCCAGCAGTGGAGTAGGTCCGACCACCGAAGCTTTCTTT
CASSGVGPTTEAFF
>11|TRBJ1-2|many|NA|TRBV29-1
TGCAGCGTTGGTCAGAACTATGGCTACACCTTC
CSVGQNYGYTF
>12|TRBJ2-5|NA|NA|TRBV10-3
TGTGCCATCAGTGAGTCCGGGGAACGAGCGTACTTC
CAISESGERAYF
>15|TRBJ1-5|NA|TRBD1|TRBV19
TGTGCCAGTAGTATTCGGGGGACAGGGAATCAGCCCCAGCATTTT
CASSIRGTGNQPQHF
>14|TRBJ1-6|NA|NA|TRBV27
TGTGCCAGCAGTTTAATGCCCAGGAATTCACCCCTCCACTTT
CASSLMPRNSPLHF
>14|TRBJ1-2|NA|TRBD1|TRBV2
TGTGCCAGCCACCAAGACAGGGACTATATCGGCTACACCTTC
CASHQDRDYIGYTF
>14|TRBJ2-7|NA|NA|TRBV20-1
TGCAGTGCTAGAGGTGAGGACACCTCCTACGAGCAGTACTTC
CSARGEDTSYEQYF
>15|TRBJ1-1|NA|NA|TRBV2
TGTGCCAGCAGATCCGAACGGGGGTCGAACACTGAAGCTTTCTTT
CASRSERGSNTEAFF
>14|TRBJ1-2|many|NA|TRBV7-2
TGTGCCAGCAGCTTAGTTCTCGGGAACTATGGCTACACCTTC
CASSLVLGNYGYTF
>12|TRBJ2-7|few|TRBD1|TRBV29-1
TGCAGCGGTGGACAGGGTAGGAACGAGCAGTACTTC
CSGGQGRNEQYF
>14|TRBJ2-5|many|TRBD2|TRBV7-9
TGTGCCAGCAGCCACGGGAGGTACCAAGAGACCCAGTACTTC
CASSHGRYQETQYF
>14|TRBJ2-7|NA|TRBD2|TRBV25-1
TGTGCCAGCAGTGACAGCGGGAACTCCTACGAGCAGTACTTC
CASSDSGNSYEQYF
>15|TRBJ1-3|few|NA|TRBV2
TGTGCCAGCAGTGTTCGCTCCCAGGGGAGAAACACCATATATTTT
CASSVRSQGRNTIYF
>13|TRBJ2-1|NA|NA|TRBV10-3
TGTGCCATCAGTGAGTCCAGGTACAATGAGCAGTTCTTC
CAISESRYNEQFF
>14|TRBJ2-5|NA|NA|TRBV24-1
TGTGCCACCAGTGATGGGGGTCTTGGGCAGACCCAGTACTTC
CATSDGGLGQTQYF
>16|TRBJ1-4|few|TRBD1|TRBV7-2
TGTGCCAGCAGCTTTACTTACGGGACAGAGGGGGAAAAACTGTTTTTT
CASSFTYGTEGEKLFF
>9|TRBJ2-6|NA|TRBD1|TRBV6-1
TGTGCCAGCAGGGCCAGGGGGCTGTTC
CASRARGLF
>14|TRBJ1-6|many|TRBD1|TRBV12-3/TRBV12-4
TGTGCCAGCAGAACCGGGACAGGGCGTTCACCCCTCCACTTT
CASRTGTGRSPLHF
>14|TRBJ1-5|NA|TRBD1|TRBV7-8
TGTGCTAGAGGGGAGACAGGGGCCAATCAGCCCCAGCATTTT
CARGETGANQPQHF
>17|TRBJ1-5|many|NA|TRBV11-2
TGTGCCAGCAGCTTAATATTCGGCCTCAGGGACGATCAGCCCCAGCATTTT
CASSLIFGLRDDQPQHF
>15|TRBJ2-7|NA|NA|TRBV5-1
TGCGCCAGCAGCTTGTATAGTGCCGGGATTTACGAGCAGTACTTC
CASSLYSAGIYEQYF
>13|TRBJ2-7|NA|NA|TRBV10-3
TGTGCCAGCACTCATTCAGCCGGCTACGAGCAGTACTTC
CASTHSAGYEQYF
>14|TRBJ2-7|many|TRBD1|TRBV5-1
TGCGCCAGCAGCAAGGGACAGACTACCTACGAGCAGTACTTC
CASSKGQTTYEQYF
>14|TRBJ2-7|few|TRBD2|TRBV12-3/TRBV12-4
TGTGCCAGCAGTTTGGGTAGCGGGACCTCCGAGCAGTACTTC
CASSLGSGTSEQYF
>16|TRBJ2-3|NA|NA|TRBV24-1
TGTGCCACCAGTGATCGGGGACCGGGTAGCACAGATACGCAGTATTTT
CATSDRGPGSTDTQYF
>16|TRBJ2-5|NA|NA|TRBV7-9
TGTGCCAGCAGCCCCCGGACAGCTGGGACTCAAGAGACCCAGTACTTC
CASSPRTAGTQETQYF